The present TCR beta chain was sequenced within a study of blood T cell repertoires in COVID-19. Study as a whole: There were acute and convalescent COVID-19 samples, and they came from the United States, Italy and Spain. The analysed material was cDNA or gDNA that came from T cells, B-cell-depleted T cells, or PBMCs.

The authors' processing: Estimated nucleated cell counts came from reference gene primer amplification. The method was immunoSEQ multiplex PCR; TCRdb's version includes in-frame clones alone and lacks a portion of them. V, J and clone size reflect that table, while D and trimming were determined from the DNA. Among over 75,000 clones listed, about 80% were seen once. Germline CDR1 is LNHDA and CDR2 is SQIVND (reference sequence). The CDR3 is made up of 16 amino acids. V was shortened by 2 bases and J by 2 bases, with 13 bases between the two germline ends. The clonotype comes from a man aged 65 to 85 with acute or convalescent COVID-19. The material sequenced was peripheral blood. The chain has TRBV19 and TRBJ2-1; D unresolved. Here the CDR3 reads CASSIFRNKPYNEQFF. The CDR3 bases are TGTGCCAGTAGTATATTCAGGAACAAGCCCTACAATGAGCAGTTCTTC. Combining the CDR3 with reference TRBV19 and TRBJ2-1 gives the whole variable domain DGGITQSPKYLFRKEGQNVTLSCEQNLNHDAMYWYRQDPGQGLRLIYYSQIVNDFQKGDIAEGYSVSREKKESFPLTVTSAQKNPTAFYLCASSIFRNKPYNEQFFGPGTRLTVL.